What follows are 5 T cell receptor beta chains derived from one specimen sequenced in a study of blood T cell repertoires in COVID-19. Only in-frame clones appear in the TCRdb table, and some are missing; sequencing was by immunoSEQ multiplex PCR. The sample holds about 170,000 clones, less than 85% seen once. The specimen sequenced was peripheral blood. These receptor sequences come from a woman between 40 and 55 years old with COVID-19, enrolled during active disease.

This chain links TRBV9 with TRBJ1-4; D unclear. Trimming cost V 2 bases and J 4 bases, with 9 bases left between them. The germline CDR1 and CDR2 sequences are SGDLS and YYNGEE. The CDR3 has 14 residues. The DNA of the CDR3 is TGTGCCAGCAGCGTTAGCAGTTATAATGAAAAACTGTTTTTT. Translated: CASSVSSYNEKLFF.

The gene calls are TRBV4-1 and TRBJ1-5, with D uncertain. The V end was cut by 1 base, the J end by 0 bases, with 10 bases between. Germline CDR1 is MGHRA and CDR2 is YSYEKL. This CDR3 comprises 16 residues. CDR3 nucleotides: TGCGCCAGCAGCCAAGGAGGTGGGTATAGCAATCAGCCCCAGCATTTT. Its protein product is CASSQGGGYSNQPQHF.

This sequence joins TRBV29-1 and TRBJ2-3, with D possibly matching TRBD1 (6 bases). The CDR3 is 12 residues long. Germline CDR1 SQVTM, CDR2 ANQGSEA. The germline V and J ends were trimmed by 7 bases and 1 base, with 9 bases remaining between them. The CDR3 loop is CSDRVGTDTQYF. The CDR3 DNA sequence: TGCAGCGACAGGGTTGGCACAGATACGCAGTATTTT.

The chain recombines TRBV7-9 with TRBJ1-2; a possible D gene is TRBD1 (5 bases). Deletions cut 0 bases from V and 8 bases from J, with 13 bases between. Germline CDR1 and CDR2: SEHNR and FQNEAQ (reference sequence). The CDR3 is made up of 14 amino acids. The CDR3 loop is CASSLAETASGYTF. In DNA, the CDR3 is TGTGCCAGCAGCTTAGCGGAGACAGCGTCCGGCTACACCTTC.

This clone was counted a few times. The chain links TRBV28 to TRBJ1-2; D not resolved. The germline V gene has CDR1 MDHEN and CDR2 SYDVKM. The CDR3 runs 11 residues. V lost 6 bases to trimming and J lost 4 bases, with 6 bases between them. CDR3 coding DNA: TGTGCCAGCAGGTACAGCTATGGCTACACCTTC. It codes for CASRYSYGYTF.